This paragraph reports one T cell receptor (beta chain). This entry belongs to a study of cytomegalovirus exposure and HLA in healthy donors. Primers: 60 Vbeta forward and 13 Jbeta reverse. The table came from immunoSEQ multiplex PCR; TCRdb's copy has only in-frame clones and leaves some out. The repertoire table contains about 200,000 clones. With 6 bases clipped from V and 3 bases from J, the junction kept 11 bases outside the gene matches. Germline-derived CDR1 and CDR2 are MDHEN and SYDVKM. The CDR3 has 16 residues. The chain employs TRBV28 and TRBJ2-5; TRBD1 aligns across 9 bases. The sequence was collected from a girl aged 2-10 years in good health and CMV-seropositive. The specimen sequenced was PBMCs. The CDR3 region is CASRTRDRVWEETQYF. The CDR3 DNA follows: TGTGCCAGCAGGACCCGGGACAGGGTATGGGAAGAGACCCAGTACTTC. Variable domain in full (rest from reference TRBV28 and TRBJ2-5): DVKVTQSSRYLVKRTGEKVFLECVQDMDHENMFWYRQDPGLGLRLIYFSYDVKMKEKGDIPEGYSVSREKKERFSLILESASTNQTSMYLCASRTRDRVWEETQYFGPGTRLLVL.